This T cell receptor (beta chain) came from a study of blood T cells in healthy people across ages. Whole-study results and caveats: Relative to aged donors, long-lived donors carried more naive CD4+ cells and displayed higher diversity.

The study drew donors from healthy Caucasian individuals in Russia aged about 6 to 100. As for this clonotype: Its antigen is still unknown.

In germline, CDR1 is MNHEY, CDR2 SVGAGI. The CDR3 length is 14 residues. J gave up 2 bases and V 10 bases, and 8 bases lay outside the gene matches. It was with a sample-barcoded 5' primer and a J-beta primer mix that a second PCR of about 7 to 12 cycles was run. All cDNA molecules were each tagged by a template-switch adaptor with 12 random nucleotides. TCRdb fed the 5' RACE reads into MiXCR, producing one record per CDR3 protein. In the table there are about 1.4 million distinct CDR3 sequences, 55% to 75% of which are singletons. The specimen was blood. This sequence originates from a man younger than 35 in good health. The rearrangement uses TRBV6-5 and TRBJ2-7, with TRBD1 identical over 10 bases. In DNA, the CDR3 is TGTGCCACCACCGGGACAGGGGAAGCCTACGAGCAGTACTTC. Encoded protein: CATTGTGEAYEQYF.